This TCR beta chain was profiled in a study of PD-1 blockade in classical Hodgkin lymphoma. Study-level findings and limits: Prior therapy or disease activity may underlie the repertoire differences, whose causes remain undefined. Newly diagnosed patients reportedly had lower baseline TCR diversity than healthy donors.

Produced via immunoSEQ multiplex PCR; TCRdb's table is partial and in-frame only. Found here are tens of thousands of clones, 90% to 95% of them singletons; the top ten hold 7.5% to 9.5%. Germline V gives CDR1 SNHLY, CDR2 FYNNEI. V shed 0 bases and J 12 bases; nucleotides not matched to a gene: 14. The CDR3 has 16 amino acids. For this clone: The antigen is undetermined.

Brentuximab vedotin exposure varied among the patients, all of whom had relapsed after autologous stem cell transplantation. This clonotype was obtained from a human donor with classical Hodgkin lymphoma. The input for sequencing was peripheral blood mononuclear cells (PBMCs), taken at baseline. The chain employs TRBV2 and TRBJ2-3, with 8 bases identical to TRBD1. The CDR3 spells CASSEARQGAARSQYF. The CDR3 DNA reads as TGTGCCAGCAGTGAAGCGCGGCAGGGGGCCGCAAGAAGTCAGTATTTT. The variable domain in full, completed from reference TRBV2 and TRBJ2-3, reads EPEVTQTPSHQVTQMGQEVILRCVPISNHLYFYWYRQILGQKVEFLVSFYNNEISEKSEIFDDQFSVERPDGSNFTLKIRSTKLEDSAMYFCASSEARQGAARSQYFGPGTRLTVL.